One T cell receptor beta chain is described in this entry. The antigen is not known. This sample stems from a study of OX40 agonist ivuxolimab in advanced cancers. Study observations and caveats: The average count of expanded clones was higher among CD8+ T cells than among CD4+.

Clones were sequenced by immunoSEQ multiplex PCR, and TCRdb holds only the in-frame ones, with some missing. Here the sample spans 70,000 to 95,000 clones, 88% being singletons. The CDR3 consists of 13 residues. V gave up 8 bases and J gave up 4 bases, with 12 bases separating them. From germline, CDR1 is MNHEY and CDR2 SVGAGI. Blood sampling took place at baseline, cycle 4 day 1, and cycle 7 day 1. Sequenced material: CD4+ or CD8+ T cells sorted from blood, taken in a trial of the OX40 agonist ivuxolimab. J is TRBJ2-1 and V is TRBV6-5; D ambiguous. This TCR came from an adult with an advanced solid tumor such as melanoma, head and neck, liver or kidney cancer. CDR3 sequence reads: CASRPNLYNEQFF. The CDR3 nucleotides read TGTGCCAGCCGGCCTAACCTTTACAATGAGCAGTTCTTC.